These 18 T cell receptor beta chains originate from one sample sequenced in a study of T cells in localized non-small cell lung cancer. The repertoire was sequenced with immunoSEQ multiplex PCR; TCRdb's copy has only in-frame clones and lacks some. This table has over 1,300 clones, less than 30% appearing once. Material: lung tumor tissue, obtained before any cancer treatment. These receptors all come from a male donor older than 55 with stage I squamous cell lung carcinoma.

The CDR3, as DNA: TGTGCCAGTAGTAACCGCGGGACTTCGCAGGGAAACACCATATATTTT. Translated: CASSNRGTSQGNTIYF. The V and J genes are TRBV19 and TRBJ1-3; a weak D match, TRBD1 (5 bases). CDR3 length: 16 residues. V was cut by 4 bases and J by 4 bases, with 17 bases left in between. Germline V gene sequence: CDR1 LNHDA, CDR2 SQIVND (reference sequence).

The chain uses TRBV11-3 and TRBJ2-1; 9 bases are shared with TRBD2. This CDR3 contains 15 residues. V dropped 3 bases and J dropped 7; count of bases not matched to a gene: 7. CDR1 SGHNT and CDR2 YENEEA come from the germline V gene. The CDR3 spells CASSLVVAGVNEQFF. The DNA for the CDR3 is TGTGCCAGCAGCTTGGTAGTAGCGGGAGTGAATGAGCAGTTCTTC.

The rearrangement joins TRBV6-8 to TRBJ1-1; possible D gene TRBD1, 6 bases. The V end lost 5 bases, the J end lost 6 bases, and 13 bases lay between the germline ends. The CDR3 covers 13 residues. Germline loops: CDR1 MNHGY, CDR2 SAAAGT. The chain's CDR3 is CASSLRGVPEAFF. DNA of the CDR3: TGTGCCAGCAGTCTCAGGGGTGTCCCTGAAGCTTTCTTT.

This clone turned up a few times. J is TRBJ2-2 and V is TRBV11-3; either TRBD1 or TRBD2 may fit D (5 bases each). Deletions cut 3 bases from V and 7 bases from J, with 12 bases between. The germline V gene has CDR1 SGHNT and CDR2 YENEEA. The length of the CDR3 is 14 residues. CDR3 region: CASSFGGMNGELFF. CDR3 in DNA: TGTGCCAGCAGCTTTGGGGGAATGAACGGGGAGCTGTTTTTT.

Only a few counts were recorded for this clone. The chain joins TRBV11-3 to TRBJ2-1; weak D call: TRBD2 (6 bases). V lost 4 bases to trimming and J lost 8 bases, with 24 bases between them. CDR1 and CDR2 from the germline V gene are SGHNT and YENEEA. There are 17 residues in the CDR3. CDR3 bases: TGTGCCAGCAGCTCTCTCAACCGGGACTTAGGGTTCTATGAGCAGTTCTTC. Protein: CASSSLNRDLGFYEQFF.

By share of the sample, this clone is large (0.1 to 1%). This chain uses TRBV6-8 with TRBJ1-2, with TRBD1 matching over 7 bases. The CDR3 loop spans 15 amino acids. CDR1 is MNHGY and CDR2 is SAAAGT in the germline V gene. Germline trimming cut 5 bases from V and 6 bases from J; bases unmatched to any gene: 12. The CDR3 spells CASSDTPQGWNGYTF. CDR3 nucleotide sequence: TGTGCCAGCAGTGACACGCCACAGGGGTGGAATGGCTACACCTTC.

This clone is medium-sized. The CDR3 DNA reads as TGTGCCACAATGGGACTAGCGGAGTCAAACTACGAGCAGTACTTC. Protein product: CATMGLAESNYEQYF. The genes are TRBV6-8 and TRBJ2-7, with TRBD2 identical over 11 bases. CDR1 and CDR2 from the germline V gene are MNHGY and SAAAGT. The V gene end was trimmed by 10 bases and the J gene end by 3 bases; junction bases not matched to a gene: 11. This CDR3 has 15 amino acids.

The table lists this clone with a few counts. The rearrangement uses TRBV6-8 and TRBJ2-2; 8 nucleotides agree with TRBD2. CDR3 length: 17 amino acids. CDR1 is MNHGY and CDR2 is SAAAGT in the germline V gene. The J segment lost 0 bases and the V segment lost 0 bases, leaving 3 bases of the junction unmatched. The DNA for the CDR3 is TGTGCCAGCAGTTACTCCCAGCGGGAGACGAACACCGGGGAGCTGTTTTTT. It encodes CASSYSQRETNTGELFF.

The chain employs TRBV9 and TRBJ2-5; D possibly uses TRBD1 or TRBD2 (6 bases each). The germline CDR1 and CDR2 sequences are SGDLS and YYNGEE. This CDR3 contains 17 residues. Trimming shortened V by 5 bases and J by 2 bases, and 22 bases separated the two germline ends. The CDR3 DNA is TGTGCCAGCAGTCCTGGACGGAGGAGGGGGGCACAAGAGACCCAGTACTTC. This translates into CASSPGRRRGAQETQYF.

This clone was found a few times. CDR3 sequence reads: CASSLGQGASYEQYF. In DNA, the CDR3 is TGTGCCAGCAGCTTAGGACAGGGGGCTAGCTACGAGCAGTACTTC. The chain links TRBV11-3 to TRBJ2-7; 10 bases align to TRBD1. Germline assignment: CDR1 SGHNT and CDR2 YENEEA. This CDR3 is 15 amino acids long. Trimming cost V 1 base and J 3 bases; bases outside gene matches: 3.

The chain is built from TRBV19 and TRBJ2-5; 9 bases align to TRBD2. V was pared by 4 bases and J by 3 bases, with 3 bases of the junction left unmatched. This CDR3 is 14 amino acids long. Germline V gene lookup returns CDR1 LNHDA and CDR2 SQIVND (reference sequence). CDR3 sequence (DNA): TGTGCCAGTAGTACCGTAGCGGGAGAAGAGACCCAGTACTTC. Translation gives CASSTVAGEETQYF.

This clone is large within its sample. The chain recombines TRBV11-3 with TRBJ2-5; 13 bases match TRBD2. The CDR3 totals 18 residues. V was clipped by 3 bases and J by 5 bases; unmatched bases: 12. Per the germline V gene, CDR1 is SGHNT and CDR2 is YENEEA. The chain's CDR3 is CASSLDGGLAGFGETQYF. The CDR3 DNA reads TGTGCCAGCAGCTTGGATGGGGGACTAGCGGGATTTGGCGAGACCCAGTACTTC.

The V call is TRBV11-3, the J call TRBJ2-7; D might be TRBD2 (6 bases). Trimming left V 1 base short and J 6 bases short, with 13 bases between. The V gene's germline CDR1 is SGHNT and CDR2 YENEEA. The CDR3 extends over 14 amino acids. The DNA for the CDR3 is TGTGCCAGCAGCTTAGGCGCGGGGAGAAGCGAGCAGTACTTC. Encoded protein: CASSLGAGRSEQYF.

The table lists this clone with a few counts. V is TRBV11-3 and J is TRBJ2-2; TRBD2 might be the D (6 bases). This CDR3 spans 15 amino acids. V shed 0 bases and J shed 4 bases, with 9 bases lying between them. Germline V gene lookup returns CDR1 SGHNT and CDR2 YENEEA. CDR3 DNA sequence: TGTGCCAGCAGCTTAGACGGGAGTTTCACCGGGGAGCTGTTTTTT. It translates to CASSLDGSFTGELFF. The entire variable domain, with the rest obtained from reference TRBV11-3 and TRBJ2-2, is as follows: EAGVVQSPRYKIIEKKQPVAFWCNPISGHNTLYWYLQNLGQGPELLIRYENEEAVDDSQLPKDRFSAERLKGVDSTLKIQPAELGDSAVYLCASSLDGSFTGELFFGEGSRLTVL.

The rearrangement links TRBV30 to TRBJ2-3; possibly TRBD1 for D (6 bases). CDR1 GTSNPN and CDR2 SVGIG come from the germline V gene (reference sequence). CDR3 size: 13 residues. The V end lost 0 bases, the J end lost 5 bases, and 9 bases lay between the germline ends. CDR3 coding DNA: TGTGCCTGGAGTGTACAAGGGGGAGATACGCAGTATTTT. As protein: CAWSVQGGDTQYF.

This clone ranks as medium-sized. This chain connects TRBV6-8 to TRBJ2-2, with 10 bases aligning to TRBD2. The V gene's germline CDR1 is MNHGY and CDR2 SAAAGT. The CDR3 runs to 16 residues. Trimming removed 6 bases from V and 2 bases from J; junction bases left unmatched: 6. The CDR3 DNA reads as TGTGCCAGCAGCCCCCTAGCGGGAGTTAACACCGGGGAGCTGTTTTTT. It translates to CASSPLAGVNTGELFF.

This clone appeared a few times. The chain carries TRBV11-3 and TRBJ2-1; a possible D gene is TRBD2 (5 bases). CDR1 and CDR2 (germline): SGHNT, YENEEA. The length of the CDR3 is 15 residues. With 5 bases removed from V and 8 bases from J, the gap between germline ends came to 19 bases. The CDR3 reads CASSRTDLADDEQFF. The CDR3 bases are TGTGCCAGCAGCCGGACTGATTTAGCCGACGATGAGCAGTTCTTC.

This clone was seen only a few times. The rearrangement joins TRBV6-8 to TRBJ1-3; TRBD1 matches 9 bases. This CDR3 is built from 17 residues. Germline V gene data show CDR1 as MNHGY and CDR2 as SAAAGT. V lost 5 bases, J lost 0 bases, and 8 bases stayed unmatched. The CDR3 DNA sequence: TGTGCCAGCAGTCAACGGGGGACAGGGAGCTCTGGAAACACCATATATTTT. Translated, it gives CASSQRGTGSSGNTIYF.